The 22 T cell receptor beta chains below all came from one sample that was sequenced in a study of T cell clonotyping in hematopoietic cell transplantation. This table comes from immunoSEQ multiplex PCR, and its TCRdb copy is limited to in-frame clones, with some not included. The data contain about 8,700 clones, roughly 85% of them singletons. The input for sequencing was PBMCs, taken 180 days after allogeneic stem cell transplant. These receptors all come from a female patient between 25 and 45 years old who had an allogeneic stem cell transplant, so the T cells may come from the graft donor. Some clones in this sample may be carry-over from other donors' samples.

This CDR3 reads CASSRGQGVAGELFF. The CDR3 DNA follows: TGTGCCAGCAGCCGCGGACAGGGTGTAGCCGGGGAGCTGTTTTTT. The chain employs TRBV5-6 and TRBJ2-2, with 8 bases identical to TRBD1. V lost 4 bases and J lost 6; bases outside the gene matches: 8. Germline loops: CDR1 SGHDT, CDR2 YYEEEE. The CDR3 spans 15 residues.

This clone was found a few times. The chain uses TRBV6-1 and TRBJ1-5; D ambiguous. The germline gives CDR1 MNHNS, CDR2 SASEGT. Trimming left V 4 bases short and J 2 bases short, with 6 bases between. This CDR3 comprises 13 residues. The CDR3 coding sequence is TGTGCCAGCAGTGTTTCGGGCAATCAGCCCCAGCATTTT. Amino acid sequence: CASSVSGNQPQHF.

This chain uses TRBV29-1 with TRBJ2-3; 7 bases align to TRBD2. Germline V lookup: CDR1 SQVTM, CDR2 ANQGSEA. Trimming removed 4 bases from V and 5 bases from J; junction bases left unmatched: 9. The CDR3 has 14 amino acids. In DNA form, the CDR3 reads TGCAGCGTTGTTTGGGGCGGGGGAGGAGATACGCAGTATTTT. It translates to CSVVWGGGGDTQYF.

The chain uses TRBV4-2 and TRBJ1-2; 11 bases are shared with TRBD1. The CDR3 has 16 residues. Per the germline V gene, CDR1 is LGHNA and CDR2 is YNFKEQ. Unmatched junction bases numbered 5, after V lost 2 bases and J lost 3 bases. CDR3 residues: CASSQTPGQGDYGYTF. Written as DNA, the CDR3 is TGTGCCAGCAGCCAAACACCGGGACAGGGGGACTATGGCTACACCTTC.

This clone was seen once. V is TRBV29-1 and J is TRBJ1-2; no definite D call. Germline V lookup: CDR1 SQVTM, CDR2 ANQGSEA. V gave up 5 bases and J gave up 6 bases, with 19 bases separating them. CDR3 length: 14 residues. The CDR3 region has the DNA TGCAGCGTTAGGCCAGGCCCAAATAGGGATGGCTACACCTTC. Translating it yields CSVRPGPNRDGYTF.

The genes are TRBV4-3 and TRBJ1-1, with a possible D match to TRBD1 (5 bases). V lost 2 bases and J lost 4, with 5 bases in between. CDR1 and CDR2 (germline): LGHNA, YSLEER. This CDR3 is built from 12 residues. CDR3 amino acids: CASSQQGTEAFF. The CDR3 DNA is TGCGCCAGCAGCCAACAGGGCACTGAAGCTTTCTTT.

The chain has TRBV7-2 and TRBJ2-6, with 7 nucleotides matching TRBD1. The CDR3 contains 15 residues. The junction had 5 bases not matched to a gene; V was cut back by 5 bases and J by 4 bases. Germline-derived CDR1 and CDR2 are SGHTA and FQGNSA. CDR3 nucleotides: TGTGCCAGCAGCATTACAGGGGCCGGGGCCAACGTCCTGACTTTC. Its translation: CASSITGAGANVLTF.

The chain combines TRBV5-1 with TRBJ2-7; D remains ambiguous. Per the germline V gene, CDR1 is SGHRS and CDR2 is YFSETQ. With 3 bases removed from V and 7 bases from J, the gap between germline ends came to 8 bases. The CDR3 has 11 residues. This CDR3 reads CASSSPQEQYF. CDR3 bases: TGCGCCAGCAGCTCGCCCCAAGAGCAGTACTTC.

The chain recombines TRBV4-2 with TRBJ1-4; D is possibly TRBD1 (6 bases). The CDR3 runs to 17 residues. Germline assignment: CDR1 LGHNA and CDR2 YNFKEQ. V shed 0 bases and J shed 3 bases, with 14 bases lying between them. CDR3 DNA sequence: TGTGCCAGCAGCCAAGAGGGGGGCGGGGTGCCTAATGAAAAACTGTTTTTT. This gives the protein CASSQEGGGVPNEKLFF.

V is TRBV27 and J is TRBJ2-1; D may be TRBD2 (6 bases). The V end lost 0 bases, the J end lost 6 bases, and 15 bases lay between the germline ends. Germline CDR1 MNHEY, CDR2 SMNVEV (reference sequence). The CDR3 is 16 residues long. For the CDR3, the DNA is TGTGCCAGCAGTTTATCCACAGTGGCGGGGTCCAATGAGCAGTTCTTC. It encodes CASSLSTVAGSNEQFF.

This clone was picked up a small number of times. This chain uses TRBV6-1 with TRBJ1-6; D is uncertain. Germline CDR1 reads MNHNS; CDR2 reads SASEGT. CDR3 length: 12 amino acids. Deletions cut 7 bases from V and 16 bases from J, with 17 bases between. The CDR3 DNA sequence: TGTGCCAGCACCCAACCGACGGAGCCTCTCCACTTT. Its protein product is CASTQPTEPLHF.

V gene TRBV7-9 combines with J gene TRBJ2-7, with D unclear. Germline V gives CDR1 SEHNR, CDR2 FQNEAQ (reference sequence). This CDR3 has 13 amino acids. The V end lost 3 bases, the J end lost 2 bases, and 8 bases lay between the germline ends. The CDR3 is CASSLSQPYEQYF. As DNA, the CDR3 is TGTGCCAGCAGCTTGAGTCAGCCCTACGAGCAGTACTTC.

The chain carries TRBV19 and TRBJ2-1; a possible D gene is TRBD1 (6 bases). This CDR3 contains 16 residues. V lost 3 bases, J lost 4 bases, and 16 bases lay in between. CDR1 is LNHDA and CDR2 is SQIVND in the germline V gene (reference sequence). The CDR3 loop reads CASSIGWTAYYNEQFF. For the CDR3, the DNA is TGTGCCAGTAGTATTGGGTGGACAGCCTATTACAATGAGCAGTTCTTC.

This rearrangement joins TRBV28 to TRBJ1-2; unclear D gene. This CDR3 contains 13 residues. V was trimmed by 0 bases and J by 1 base, leaving 3 bases between them. The germline gives CDR1 MDHEN, CDR2 SYDVKM. The CDR3 region has the DNA TGTGCCAGCAGTTTATGGGGTAACTATGGCTACACCTTC. Its protein product is CASSLWGNYGYTF.

V and J are TRBV30 and TRBJ2-2; 9 bases agree with TRBD2. Germline CDR1 reads GTSNPN; CDR2 reads SVGIG (reference sequence). V dropped 2 bases and J dropped 5; count of bases not matched to a gene: 9. The CDR3 covers 16 residues. This chain's CDR3 is CAWSLVGGGATGELFF. CDR3 nucleotides: TGTGCCTGGAGTCTAGTTGGCGGGGGGGCAACCGGGGAGCTGTTTTTT.

This clone was seen only a few times. The chain uses TRBV7-2 and TRBJ1-2; 8 bases agree with TRBD1. After removal of 1 base from V and 6 bases from J, the junction contained 7 bases not matched to a gene. CDR3 length: 15 residues. Per the germline V gene, CDR1 is SGHTA and CDR2 is FQGNSA. CDR3 amino acids: CASSLDLTGVDGYTF. CDR3 DNA: TGTGCCAGCAGCTTAGACCTGACAGGGGTCGATGGCTACACCTTC.

The chain links TRBV9 to TRBJ1-5, with D hard to call. The CDR3 runs 14 residues. From germline, CDR1 is SGDLS and CDR2 YYNGEE. Trimming stripped 2 bases from V and 3 bases from J, with 9 bases between. CDR3 nucleotide sequence: TGTGCCAGCAGCGTCGGCCCAAACAATCAGCCCCAGCATTTT. This translates into CASSVGPNNQPQHF.

This clone was seen a single time. V usage is TRBV6-4 and J usage is TRBJ2-7, with no clear D. CDR3 length: 9 amino acids. The germline V gene encodes CDR1 MRHNA and CDR2 SNTAGT. Trimming left V 5 bases short and J 5 bases short, with 1 base between. The CDR3 reads CASSNEQYF. The CDR3 DNA reads TGTGCCAGCAGTAACGAGCAGTACTTC.

This chain connects TRBV29-1 to TRBJ2-3; tentatively, D is TRBD1 or TRBD2 (5 bases each). CDR3 size: 12 residues. Trimming cost V 7 bases and J 6 bases, with 14 bases left between them. Germline loops: CDR1 SQVTM, CDR2 ANQGSEA. Here the CDR3 reads CSAGSGRDTQYF. DNA of the CDR3: TGCAGCGCCGGTTCGGGACGGGATACGCAGTATTTT.

This clone came up once. The J gene is TRBJ2-2, the V gene TRBV6-1; D uncertain. Germline V gene sequence: CDR1 MNHNS, CDR2 SASEGT. V dropped 2 bases and J dropped 13 bases, with 11 bases sitting between them. This CDR3 is 12 amino acids long. The CDR3 here is CASSERSQPLFF. DNA for the CDR3: TGTGCCAGCAGTGAAAGGTCCCAGCCGCTGTTTTTT.

V is TRBV5-4 and J is TRBJ1-5; 9 bases are shared with TRBD1. This CDR3 has 14 residues. With 4 bases clipped from V and 4 bases from J, the junction kept 3 bases outside the gene matches. CDR1 and CDR2 (germline): SGHNT, YYREEE (reference sequence). In DNA, the CDR3 is TGTGCCAGCAGCCTAGGGACAGGGAATCAGCCCCAGCATTTT. Translated, it gives CASSLGTGNQPQHF.

This chain's CDR3 is CASSLSGNGQPQHF. The CDR3, as DNA: TGTGCCAGCAGCTTATCAGGTAACGGCCAGCCCCAGCATTTT. V usage is TRBV13 and J usage is TRBJ1-5; D remains ambiguous. The V and J ends lost 2 bases and 7 bases respectively, with 12 bases between them. The CDR3 sequence is 14 residues long. The V gene's germline CDR1 is PRHDT and CDR2 FYEKMQ (reference sequence).